The clone carrying this T cell receptor beta chain was observed a few times. Blood sampling took place at baseline, cycle 4 day 1, and cycle 7 day 1. This sample was taken from a study of OX40 agonist ivuxolimab in advanced cancers. The wider study: Each dose-escalation patient presented with hepatocellular carcinoma, melanoma, renal cell or head and neck cancer.

Germline assignment: CDR1 SGHNT and CDR2 YYREEE (reference sequence). The CDR3 contains 13 residues. V lost 0 bases and J 4 bases, leaving 5 bases between the germline ends. The repertoire was sequenced with immunoSEQ multiplex PCR; TCRdb's copy has only in-frame clones and lacks some. The sample holds 100,000 or so clones, under 95% seen once. This TCR derives from an adult with an advanced solid tumor such as melanoma, head and neck, liver or kidney cancer. The sample consisted of CD4+ or CD8+ T cells sorted from blood, taken in a trial of the OX40 agonist ivuxolimab. The chain joins TRBV5-4 to TRBJ1-5; D not resolved. CDR3 amino acids: CASSLERNQPQHF. The CDR3 DNA reads TGTGCCAGCAGCTTGGAAAGAAATCAGCCCCAGCATTTT.